This T cell receptor (beta chain) stems from a study of T cells after yellow fever vaccination. Findings of the study overall: Primary-vaccination clones mostly resurfaced post-booster (just under 98% CD4, about 87% CD8).

A word on this clonotype: Its antigen is undetermined.

UMIs were added to TCR cDNA along with a universal primer site when it was made by 5'RACE template switching. One entry per CDR3 protein, called by TCRdb with MiXCR from the 5' RACE reads. The sample has roughly 250,000 distinct CDR3 sequences, 13% seen once; the top ten hold about 0.51%. The clonotype was recovered from a man younger than 45 who received the YFV17D yellow fever vaccine. Sequencing used CD4+ T cells sorted from PBMCs, obtained 45 days after the yellow fever booster vaccination.

The CDR3 spells CASSQVVGTSYEQYF. The CDR3 DNA sequence: TGCGCCAGCAGCCAAGTGGTGGGGACTAGCTACGAGCAGTACTTC. The chain is built from TRBV4-3 and TRBJ2-7; 8 bases fit TRBD2. Germline CDR1 is LGHNA and CDR2 is YSLEER. The V and J ends lost 1 base and 3 bases, in that order; junction bases with no gene match: 5. This CDR3 comprises 15 residues.